The 9 T cell receptor beta chains below all came from one sample that was sequenced in a study of blood T cell repertoires in COVID-19. TCRdb keeps only in-frame clones here, not all; method: immunoSEQ multiplex PCR. The sample carries around 200,000 clones, more than 75% recorded once. Sequencing was done on a sample of peripheral blood. Receptors were obtained from a man aged 40-49 years with active or convalescent COVID-19.

V and J are TRBV30 and TRBJ1-1, with TRBD1 as a possible D gene (5 bases). The CDR3 covers 13 residues. V was trimmed by 2 bases and J by 0 bases, leaving 7 bases between them. Germline CDR1 is GTSNPN and CDR2 is SVGIG (reference sequence). The CDR3 nucleotides read TGTGCCTGGAGTACAGGACTGAACACTGAAGCTTTCTTT. Translating it yields CAWSTGLNTEAFF.

The chain carries TRBV5-1 and TRBJ1-1, with D tentatively TRBD1 (5 bases). This CDR3 has 15 amino acids. Germline V gene data show CDR1 as SGHRS and CDR2 as YFSETQ. Trimming took off 1 base at V and 4 bases at J, with 14 bases between the two ends. The CDR3 DNA reads as TGCGCCAGCAGCTTGTCGAAGGGGTCCGGCACTGAAGCTTTCTTT. Amino acids: CASSLSKGSGTEAFF.

V and J are TRBV2 and TRBJ1-1, with TRBD1 matching over 7 bases. V lost 2 bases to trimming and J lost 6 bases; unmatched junction nucleotides: 12. This CDR3 has 16 amino acids. The germline V gene encodes CDR1 SNHLY and CDR2 FYNNEI. For the CDR3, the DNA is TGTGCCAGCAGTGAATTCATGGACAGGCCTGACCCTGAAGCTTTCTTT. It translates to CASSEFMDRPDPEAFF.

This clone was observed a single time. The V call is TRBV6-6, the J call TRBJ2-2; TRBD1 matches 7 bases. The CDR3 is 15 residues long. The junction had 11 bases not matched to a gene; V was cut back by 8 bases and J by 5 bases. Germline V gives CDR1 MNHNY, CDR2 SVGAGI (reference sequence). CDR3 bases: TGTGCCAGCCTAAATCCGGGACAGTTGACCGGGGAGCTGTTTTTT. Translation: CASLNPGQLTGELFF.

This clone was recorded a few times. The J gene is TRBJ1-1, the V gene TRBV12-3 or TRBV12-4; 11 bases match TRBD1. Trimming took 7 bases from V and 11 from J; bases not matched to a gene: 9. This CDR3 has 13 amino acids. The CDR3 bases are TGTGCCAGCACCGGACAGGGGGCGTTTGCGGCTTTCTTT. As protein: CASTGQGAFAAFF.

The V and J genes are TRBV7-3 and TRBJ1-5, with D tentatively TRBD1 (5 bases). From germline, CDR1 is SGHTA and CDR2 FQGTGA. Trimming took off 2 bases at V and 2 bases at J, with 10 bases between the two ends. This CDR3 spans 15 amino acids. The CDR3 nucleotides are TGTGCCAGCAGCTTACAGGGCTGGGGCAATCAGCCCCAGCATTTT. This codes for CASSLQGWGNQPQHF.

This chain joins TRBV12-5 and TRBJ1-5, with no clear D. V was shortened by 1 base and J by 5 bases, with 6 bases between the two germline ends. The CDR3 covers 13 residues. The germline V gene encodes CDR1 LGHNT and CDR2 FRNRAP. CDR3 protein: CASGLAPDQPQHF. Written as DNA, the CDR3 is TGTGCTAGTGGTTTGGCCCCGGATCAGCCCCAGCATTTT.

This sequence joins TRBV27 and TRBJ2-7, with 8 positions matching TRBD1. V trimming: 5 bases; J trimming: 3 bases; junction bases outside the gene matches: 3. CDR1 MNHEY and CDR2 SMNVEV come from the germline V gene (reference sequence). The CDR3 contains 13 residues. The CDR3 bases are TGTGCCAGCAGTCCGACAGGGGTCTACGAGCAGTACTTC. Protein product: CASSPTGVYEQYF.

V usage is TRBV28 and J usage is TRBJ1-2, with unresolved D. Trimming took 1 base from V and 1 from J, leaving 7 bases between them. Germline V gene data show CDR1 as MDHEN and CDR2 as SYDVKM. The CDR3 covers 14 residues. DNA for the CDR3: TGTGCCAGCAGTTTATTGGGCGTTAACTATGGCTACACCTTC. Protein product: CASSLLGVNYGYTF.